A selection of T cell receptor beta chains follows, all from one sample in a study of T cells in Graves' hyperthyroidism and ophthalmopathy. One entry per CDR3 protein, called by TCRdb with MiXCR from the multiplex PCR reads. Of about 640,000 distinct CDR3 sequences in the sample, around 20% were seen once. The source material was blood. The receptors here all came from a man aged 25 to 40 with Graves' ophthalmopathy. CDR3s include the opening cysteine and the closing phenylalanine or tryptophan. The D gene is left open where the match is weak. Not every row has a clone size; where given, it reads once, few, many or a size class.

v_gene,j_gene,abundance,d_gene,CDR3aa,CDR3nt
TRBV7-9,TRBJ2-7,few,TRBD1,CASSKGGGQGRYEQYF,TGTGCCAGCAGCAAGGGAGGCGGACAGGGGCGCTACGAGCAGTACTTC
TRBV19,TRBJ1-5,many,.,CASSIGQNQPQHF,TGTGCCAGTAGTATAGGGCAGAATCAGCCCCAGCATTTT
TRBV19,TRBJ1-5,once,.,CASSISGIQDNQPQHF,TGTGCCAGTAGTATCTCGGGGATACAGGACAATCAGCCCCAGCATTTT
TRBV29-1,TRBJ2-3,few,.,CSSSAASTDTQYF,TGCAGCTCCTCGGCGGCCAGCACAGATACGCAGTATTTT
TRBV20-1,TRBJ1-5,.,.,CSATSTPEPQHF,TGCAGTGCTACTAGTACCCCGGAACCCCAGCATTTT
TRBV7-2,TRBJ2-5,once,.,CASSHPGEETQYF,TGTGCCAGCAGCCATCCAGGGGAAGAGACCCAGTACTTC
TRBV3-1,TRBJ1-6,few,TRBD1,CASSPGQGLASPLHF,TGTGCCAGCAGCCCCGGACAGGGGTTAGCGTCACCCCTCCACTTT
TRBV7-9,TRBJ1-3,.,.,CASSEISSGNTIYF,TGTGCCAGCAGCGAAATAAGCTCTGGAAACACCATATATTTT
TRBV20-1,TRBJ2-7,many,.,CSAQAGSYEQYF,TGCAGTGCCCAGGCCGGGTCCTACGAGCAGTACTTC
TRBV12-3/TRBV12-4,TRBJ2-1,many,TRBD1,CASNQGQGGYNEQFF,TGTGCCAGCAACCAGGGACAGGGGGGATACAATGAGCAGTTCTTC
TRBV11-2,TRBJ1-2,.,TRBD1,CASSDSIIYRGRINYGYTF,TGTGCCAGCAGCGATAGTATCATCTACAGGGGGAGAATCAACTATGGCTACACCTTC
TRBV27,TRBJ2-3,few,TRBD1,CASRPDRVTDTQYF,TGTGCCAGCAGACCGGACAGGGTAACAGATACGCAGTATTTT
TRBV20-1,TRBJ2-1,few,TRBD2,CSARGTSGNLLDEQFF,TGCAGTGCTAGGGGGACTAGCGGGAATCTTCTGGATGAGCAGTTCTTC
TRBV28,TRBJ2-3,many,TRBD2,CASSLLAGGFTDTQYF,TGTGCCAGCAGTTTACTGGCGGGAGGGTTCACAGATACGCAGTATTTT
TRBV28,TRBJ1-5,few,TRBD1,CASSSRGRQPQHF,TGTGCCAGCAGTTCCAGGGGGCGGCAGCCCCAGCATTTT
TRBV5-1,TRBJ1-1,many,.,CASSLEDRNLNTEAFF,TGCGCCAGCAGCTTGGAAGACAGGAATTTGAACACTGAAGCTTTCTTT
TRBV12-3/TRBV12-4,TRBJ2-3,.,TRBD2,CASSRGLAGTHREADTQYF,TGTGCCAGCAGCCGCGGACTAGCGGGAACGCATCGCGAGGCAGATACGCAGTATTTT
TRBV7-9,TRBJ2-6,.,.,CASSLRATGANVLTF,TGTGCCAGCAGCTTAAGGGCGACTGGGGCCAACGTCCTGACTTTC
TRBV3-1,TRBJ2-1,many,.,CASSQMSGEQFF,TGTGCCAGCAGCCAAATGAGCGGTGAGCAGTTCTTC
TRBV12-3/TRBV12-4,TRBJ1-1,many,TRBD1,CASSYTDRLNTEAFF,TGTGCCAGCAGCTATACGGACAGGTTGAACACTGAAGCTTTCTTT
TRBV12-3/TRBV12-4,TRBJ2-2,many,.,CASGGHNTGELFF,TGTGCCAGCGGGGGGCATAACACCGGGGAGCTGTTTTTT
TRBV2,TRBJ2-2,many,TRBD2,CASSGAGGITGELFF,TGTGCCAGCAGTGGAGCGGGAGGGATAACCGGGGAGCTGTTTTTT
TRBV27,TRBJ1-2,few,.,CASTPDGFSNYGYTF,TGTGCCAGCACTCCGGACGGCTTCTCTAACTATGGCTACACCTTC
TRBV5-1,TRBJ2-5,.,TRBD1,CASSRGQGAQETQYF,TGCGCCAGCAGCAGGGGACAGGGGGCCCAAGAGACCCAGTACTTC
TRBV18,TRBJ2-1,few,.,CASSPGQGGNNEQFF,TGTGCCAGCTCACCAGGGCAGGGAGGAAACAATGAGCAGTTCTTC
TRBV20-1,TRBJ1-1,many,TRBD1,CSARGGQVNTEAFF,TGCAGTGCTAGGGGGGGACAGGTCAACACTGAAGCTTTCTTT
TRBV11-2,TRBJ2-2,many,.,CASSLVRSNTGELFF,TGTGCCAGCAGCTTAGTCAGGTCGAACACCGGGGAGCTGTTTTTT
TRBV28,TRBJ2-2,many,.,CASTLLGGTNTGELFF,TGTGCCAGCACCCTACTTGGGGGGACGAACACCGGGGAGCTGTTTTTT
TRBV28,TRBJ1-5,.,.,CASSLGGEKAQHF,TGTGCCAGCAGTTTAGGTGGGGAAAAGGCCCAGCATTTT
TRBV24-1,TRBJ2-7,few,.,CATSETDRPYEQYF,TGTGCCACCAGTGAGACTGACAGGCCCTACGAGCAGTACTTC
TRBV5-1,TRBJ2-7,.,TRBD1,CASSFFSGTGTPYEQYF,TGCGCCAGCAGCTTTTTTTCCGGGACAGGGACCCCCTACGAGCAGTACTTC
TRBV2,TRBJ2-1,few,.,CASSVWRELYNEQFF,TGTGCCAGCAGTGTCTGGCGGGAACTCTACAATGAGCAGTTCTTC
TRBV7-4,TRBJ2-5,few,.,CASSFMARTTQETQYF,TGTGCCAGCAGCTTTATGGCGAGGACCACTCAAGAGACCCAGTACTTC
TRBV7-2,TRBJ2-3,many,TRBD2,CASSLRGAGGADTQYF,TGTGCCAGCAGCCTCAGGGGAGCGGGAGGTGCAGATACGCAGTATTTT
TRBV20-1,TRBJ1-2,few,TRBD1,CSTHRGSYGYTF,TGCAGTACTCACAGGGGATCCTATGGCTACACCTTC
TRBV5-1,TRBJ2-1,few,TRBD2,CASSQLGGTSGGGEQFF,TGCGCCAGCAGCCAACTAGGTGGTACTAGCGGCGGGGGTGAGCAGTTCTTC
TRBV3-1,TRBJ2-3,many,.,CASSQVAGTDTQYF,TGTGCCAGCAGCCAAGTCGCAGGCACAGATACGCAGTATTTT
TRBV29-1,TRBJ2-7,many,TRBD2,CSVVLAGAAYEQYF,TGCAGCGTTGTACTAGCGGGAGCCGCCTACGAGCAGTACTTC
TRBV5-1,TRBJ2-7,few,.,CASSVDSASYEQYF,TGTGCCAGCAGCGTAGACAGCGCATCCTACGAGCAGTACTTC
TRBV29-1,TRBJ2-2,.,.,CSVAVWGDRELFF,TGCAGCGTTGCGGTTTGGGGGGACCGGGAGCTGTTTTTT
TRBV5-1,TRBJ2-5,few,TRBD1,CASSPGDRQETQYF,TGCGCCAGCAGCCCAGGGGACAGACAAGAGACCCAGTACTTC
TRBV28,TRBJ2-5,.,TRBD2,CASSLPLGGEETQYF,TGTGCCAGCAGTTTACCCCTCGGGGGGGAAGAGACCCAGTACTTC
TRBV5-1,TRBJ2-7,many,.,CASSLRVGTYEQYF,TGCGCCAGCAGCTTACGGGTGGGAACCTACGAGCAGTACTTC
TRBV5-1,TRBJ2-7,.,TRBD1,CASSLERQGASEQYF,TGCGCCAGCAGCTTGGAGAGACAGGGGGCTTCCGAGCAGTACTTC
TRBV7-9,TRBJ1-1,.,.,CASVLGADTEAFF,TGTGCCAGCGTCCTGGGGGCGGACACTGAAGCTTTCTTT
TRBV28,TRBJ2-1,many,TRBD2,CASSGSGRGNYEQFF,TGTGCCAGCAGTGGTAGCGGGAGGGGTAACTATGAGCAGTTCTTC
TRBV5-1,TRBJ2-7,.,TRBD1,CASSVGGTGYSYEQYF,TGCGCCAGCAGCGTTGGCGGGACAGGGTATTCCTACGAGCAGTACTTC
TRBV14,TRBJ2-7,once,TRBD2,CASSPHPAGGPYEQYF,TGTGCCAGCAGCCCCCATCCAGCGGGAGGGCCATACGAGCAGTACTTC
TRBV6-1,TRBJ1-1,few,.,CASKGRVNTEAFF,TGTGCCAGCAAGGGGCGGGTGAACACTGAAGCTTTCTTT
TRBV5-4,TRBJ1-1,many,.,CASSLVANTEAFF,TGTGCCAGCAGCTTGGTGGCGAACACTGAAGCTTTCTTT
TRBV11-2,TRBJ2-1,many,TRBD1,CASSSKDRGSYNEQFF,TGTGCCAGCAGCTCAAAGGACAGGGGGAGTTACAATGAGCAGTTCTTC
TRBV19,TRBJ2-7,.,.,CASSTQGSSYEQYF,TGTGCCAGTAGTACACAAGGCAGCTCCTACGAGCAGTACTTC
TRBV19,TRBJ2-7,few,.,CASSIDRTTRYEQYF,TGTGCCAGTAGTATAGATCGAACTACGAGGTACGAGCAGTACTTC
TRBV9,TRBJ2-3,few,TRBD1,CASSVSDRVFRTDTQYF,TGTGCCAGCAGCGTCTCGGACAGGGTCTTTCGCACAGATACGCAGTATTTT
TRBV28,TRBJ2-7,.,.,CASSLLLYEQYF,TGTGCCAGCAGTTTACTACTTTACGAGCAGTACTTC
TRBV20-1,TRBJ1-5,.,TRBD1,CSATNRGRWNQPQHF,TGCAGTGCTACCAACAGGGGGCGGTGGAATCAGCCCCAGCATTTT
TRBV14,TRBJ2-7,few,TRBD2,CASSQIGTSGSWGLYEQYF,TGTGCCAGCAGCCAAATTGGGACTAGCGGGAGTTGGGGGCTCTACGAGCAGTACTTC